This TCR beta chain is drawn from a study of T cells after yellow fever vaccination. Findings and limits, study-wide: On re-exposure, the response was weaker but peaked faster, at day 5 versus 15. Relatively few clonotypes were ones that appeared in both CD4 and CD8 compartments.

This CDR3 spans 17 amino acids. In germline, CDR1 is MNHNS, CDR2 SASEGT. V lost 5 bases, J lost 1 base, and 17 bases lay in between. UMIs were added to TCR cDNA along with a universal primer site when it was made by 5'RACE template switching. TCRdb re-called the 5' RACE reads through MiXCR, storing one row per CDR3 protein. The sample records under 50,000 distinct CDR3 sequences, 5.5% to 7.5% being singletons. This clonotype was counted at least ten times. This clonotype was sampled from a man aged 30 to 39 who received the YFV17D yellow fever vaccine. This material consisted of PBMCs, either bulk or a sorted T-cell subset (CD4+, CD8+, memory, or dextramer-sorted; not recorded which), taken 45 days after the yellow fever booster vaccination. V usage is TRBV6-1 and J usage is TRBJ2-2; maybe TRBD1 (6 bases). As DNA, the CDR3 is TGTGCCAGCAGTAAAGTACCGGGACAACTGAACACCGGGGAGCTGTTTTTT. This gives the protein CASSKVPGQLNTGELFF.